This T cell receptor beta chain was identified in a study of OX40 agonist ivuxolimab in advanced cancers. Whole-study findings and limits: Among the lowest peripheral clonal expansion occurred in 0.1-3.0 mg/kg partial responders.

The CDR3 contains 14 residues. Germline loops: CDR1 MNHNS, CDR2 SASEGT. Trimming pared 2 bases from V and 4 bases from J, leaving 9 bases between. Details on this clone: Its cognate antigen is unknown.

Some clones are missing from TCRdb's copy, which holds only in-frame ones; the method was immunoSEQ multiplex PCR. Of more than 45,000 clones in the sample, over 75% were seen once. The sequenced sample was CD4+ or CD8+ T cells sorted from blood, obtained in a trial of the OX40 agonist ivuxolimab. This sequence originates from an adult with an advanced solid tumor such as melanoma, head and neck, liver or kidney cancer. The V and J genes are TRBV6-1 and TRBJ2-1, with D hard to call. CDR3 sequence reads: CASSEFGEYNEQFF. The CDR3 DNA is TGTGCCAGCAGTGAATTTGGGGAATACAATGAGCAGTTCTTC.